A selection of T cell receptor beta chains follows, all from one sample in a study of tumor-infiltrating lymphocytes in primary liver carcinoma. TCRdb used MiXCR to reprocess the multiplex PCR reads, holding one entry per CDR3 protein. The data hold a few hundred thousand distinct CDR3 sequences, with approximately 54% observed a single time. Sequenced sample: peripheral blood. These receptors came from a woman aged 25 to 39 with primary liver carcinoma and hepatitis B virus infection. Both conserved end residues are part of each CDR3. The D gene is left open where the match is weak. For some rows the clone size is stated as once, few or many, or as a class when expanded; others skip it.

v_gene,abundance,d_gene,j_gene,CDR3aa,CDR3nt
TRBV12-3/TRBV12-4,once,NA,TRBJ2-5,CASSLMSLETQHF,TGCGCCAGCAGTTTGATGAGCTTGGAGACCCAGCACTTC
TRBV6-6,NA,NA,TRBJ2-2,CASTRRGSGTGTSNTGELFF,TGTGCCAGCACTAGAAGGGGCAGCGGGACGGGGACATCGAACACCGGGGAGCTGTTTTTT
TRBV6-2/TRBV6-3,many,NA,TRBJ2-1,CASTLTGDNEQFF,TGTGCCAGCACCCTGACCGGGGACAATGAGCAGTTCTTC
TRBV6-5,NA,TRBD1,TRBJ2-2,CASSVPGQNTGELFF,TGTGCCAGCAGTGTACCGGGACAGAATACCGGGGAGCTGTTTTTT
TRBV6-2/TRBV6-3,few,TRBD2,TRBJ2-3,CASSYSLASGMVGDTQYF,TGTGCCAGCAGTTACTCTCTGGCTAGCGGGATGGTTGGGGATACGCAGTATTTT
TRBV12-3/TRBV12-4,many,NA,TRBJ2-3,CASSLRPDTQYF,TGTGCCAGCAGCTTAAGGCCTGATACGCAGTATTTT
TRBV12-3/TRBV12-4,once,NA,TRBJ2-2,CASGLRDVSTGELFF,TGTGCCAGCGGTTTAAGGGACGTCTCCACCGGGGAGCTGTTCTTT
TRBV11-1,NA,TRBD1,TRBJ2-3,CASSYRSDRKTQYF,TGTGCCAGTAGCTATAGATCGGACAGGAAAACGCAGTATTTT
TRBV11-2,many,NA,TRBJ2-1,CASSLAPGSSYNEQFF,TGTGCCAGCAGCTTAGCGCCTGGAAGCTCCTACAATGAGCAGTTCTTC
TRBV5-4,once,NA,TRBJ1-2,CAGSPGAHGGYGYTF,TGTGCCGGCAGCCCCGGGGCCCACGGCGGGTATGGCTACACCTTC
TRBV6-5,many,TRBD1,TRBJ2-7,CASSDRGGSNYEQYF,TGTGCCAGCAGTGACAGGGGTGGGAGTAACTACGAGCAGTACTTC
TRBV5-6,once,NA,TRBJ2-7,CASSRRGPNSYEQYF,TGTGCCAGCAGCCGGAGGGGCCCGAACTCCTACGAGCAGTACTTC
TRBV11-2,many,TRBD2,TRBJ2-3,CASSQQPSGRASVGTDTQYF,TGTGCCAGCAGCCAGCAGCCTAGCGGGAGGGCCTCGGTCGGCACAGATACGCAGTATTTT
TRBV7-9,NA,NA,TRBJ2-5,CASSLVSLQETQYF,TGTGCCAGCAGCTTAGTCTCCCTACAAGAGACCCAGTACTTC
TRBV24-1,NA,TRBD2,TRBJ2-2,CATRTSGSVGELFF,TGCGCCACCAGGACTAGCGGGAGCGTCGGGGAGCTGTTTTTT
TRBV12-3/TRBV12-4,many,NA,TRBJ2-6,CASRVAAGANVLTF,TGTGCCAGCAGAGTAGCGGCTGGGGCCAACGTCCTGACTTTC
TRBV6-2/TRBV6-3,few,TRBD1,TRBJ1-5,CASSRQGNQPQHF,TGTGCCAGCAGTCGACAGGGAAATCAGCCCCAGCATTTT
TRBV4-2,NA,TRBD2,TRBJ2-1,CASNQVTSGSNEQFF,TGTGCCAGCAACCAAGTAACTAGCGGGAGTAATGAGCAGTTCTTC
TRBV30,NA,NA,TRBJ1-1,CAWTFTGVEAFF,TGTGCCTGGACCTTCACGGGGGTTGAAGCTTTCTTT
TRBV6-2/TRBV6-3,NA,NA,TRBJ2-7,CASTPGEGWPHKQYF,TGTGCCAGCACCCCCGGAGAGGGGTGGCCCCACAAGCAGTACTTC
TRBV20-1,NA,NA,TRBJ1-4,CSARDFARRTNEKLFF,TGCAGTGCTAGAGATTTTGCGAGGCGAACTAATGAAAAACTGTTTTTT
TRBV12-3/TRBV12-4,many,TRBD2,TRBJ2-5,CASSPWTREETQYF,TGTGCCAGCAGTCCCTGGACTAGAGAAGAGACCCAGTACTTC
TRBV7-9,few,TRBD1,TRBJ2-5,CASSDPGDRGETQYF,TGTGCCAGCAGTGACCCAGGGGACAGGGGAGAGACCCAGTACTTC
TRBV12-3/TRBV12-4,many,NA,TRBJ2-7,CASSVEPRGKGLSYEQYF,TGTGCCAGCAGCGTCGAGCCAAGGGGTAAAGGCCTCTCCTACGAGCAGTACTTC
TRBV11-3,NA,TRBD1,TRBJ2-5,CANSLVDTGGEETQYF,TGCGCCAACAGCTTAGTTGATACAGGGGGCGAGGAGACCCAGTACTTC
TRBV6-1,NA,NA,TRBJ1-5,CASRKPGLDQPQHF,TGTGCCAGCAGGAAGCCAGGGTTAGATCAGCCCCAGCATTTT
TRBV28,NA,NA,TRBJ1-2,CASREGHNYGYTF,TGTGCCAGCAGGGAGGGTCATAACTATGGCTACACCTTC
TRBV5-1,few,TRBD2,TRBJ2-1,CASSLGLAATREQSF,TGCGCCAGCAGCTTGGGACTAGCGGCCACGCGGGAGCAGTCCTTC
TRBV7-9,NA,TRBD2,TRBJ2-2,CASSGLAGATGELFF,TGTGCCAGCAGCGGCCTAGCGGGAGCCACCGGGGAGCTGTTTTTT
TRBV30,few,TRBD2,TRBJ2-3,CAWSGGAGGDTQYF,TGTGCCTGGAGTGGAGGAGCGGGAGGAGATACGCAGTATTTT
TRBV6-1,NA,TRBD1,TRBJ2-3,CTSSETGGIADTQYF,TGTACCAGCAGTGAAACAGGGGGCATTGCAGATACGCAGTATTTT
TRBV20-1,NA,TRBD1,TRBJ1-2,CSALPGQGNGYTF,TGCAGTGCTCTGCCGGGACAGGGAAATGGCTACACCTTC
TRBV11-1,NA,NA,TRBJ2-3,CAISGERTAYTDTQYF,TGTGCCATCAGCGGAGAAAGGACAGCGTACACAGATACGCAGTATTTT
TRBV11-3,NA,NA,TRBJ2-1,CASSLVAQGRDELFF,TGTGCCAGCAGCTTAGTCGCGCAGGGCAGGGATGAGCTGTTCTTC
TRBV20-1,NA,NA,TRBJ2-7,CSAPDRRSTYEQYF,TGCAGTGCCCCTGACAGGAGATCAACTTACGAGCAGTACTTC
TRBV11-2,many,TRBD2,TRBJ2-2,CASSLHAGGAPGELFF,TGTGCCAGCAGCTTACATGCGGGAGGGGCACCGGGGGAGCTGTTTTTT
TRBV6-2/TRBV6-3,many,TRBD2,TRBJ2-3,CASSSGLAYGTQYF,TGTGCCAGCAGTTCCGGACTAGCCTACGGTACGCAGTATTTT
TRBV6-5,NA,NA,TRBJ2-1,CASSLTGAVNNEQFF,TGTGCCAGCAGTTTAACGGGGGCCGTGAACAATGAGCAGTTCTTC
TRBV6-6,NA,TRBD1,TRBJ2-2,CASRLIQGVSTGELFF,TGTGCCAGCAGACTGATACAGGGGGTCAGCACCGGGGAGCTGTTTTTT
TRBV28,few,TRBD1,TRBJ2-7,CASSSGTGAYEQYF,TGTGCCAGCAGTTCCGGGACAGGGGCCTACGAGCAGTACTTC
TRBV28,many,TRBD1,TRBJ1-5,CASSLTGGGPNQPQHF,TGTGCCAGCAGTCTCACAGGGGGCGGCCCTAATCAGCCCCAGCATTTT
TRBV7-9,few,TRBD2,TRBJ2-7,CATPPEREGNPHEQYF,TGTGCCACCCCCCCCGAACGGGAGGGAAACCCCCACGAGCAGTACTTC
TRBV7-9,NA,TRBD1,TRBJ2-2,CASSWTGPGELFF,TGTGCCAGCAGCTGGACAGGGCCCGGGGAGCTGTTTTTT
TRBV6-2/TRBV6-3,NA,NA,TRBJ1-4,CASRSPMSEEKLFF,TGTGCCAGCAGATCCCCAATGAGCGAGGAAAAACTGTTTTTT
TRBV29-1,many,NA,TRBJ1-2,CSVEEGSNYGYTF,TGCAGCGTTGAAGAAGGATCTAACTATGGCTACACCTTC
TRBV11-2,many,NA,TRBJ1-2,CASSLGGGYGYTF,TGTGCCAGCAGCTTAGGAGGGGGATATGGCTACACCTTC
TRBV14,NA,NA,TRBJ2-5,CASSPLESGGGETQYF,TGTGCCAGCAGCCCCCTGGAGTCGGGAGGGGGCGAGACCCAGTACTTC
TRBV11-1,many,TRBD2,TRBJ2-7,CASSPRLRGKEQYF,TGTGCCAGCAGCCCACGACTGCGGGGGAAGGAGCAGTACTTC
TRBV5-1,NA,TRBD1,TRBJ2-1,CASSSAGTGCRNELFF,TGCGCCAGCAGCTCGGCCGGGACAGGGTGCAGAAATGAGCTGTTCTTC
TRBV11-2,NA,NA,TRBJ2-5,CASSLSAGQEAQYF,TGTGCCAGCAGCTTGTCAGCGGGCCAAGAGGCCCAGTACTTC
TRBV7-9,NA,NA,TRBJ2-1,CASSTKTEQFF,TGTGCCAGCAGCACTAAGACTGAGCAGTTCTTC
TRBV28,NA,NA,TRBJ2-6,CASSSPPGLGANVLTF,TGTGCCAGCAGTTCCCCCCCAGGGCTAGGGGCCAACGTCCTGACTTTC
TRBV10-3,few,NA,TRBJ2-1,CAISPVVRGHNEQFF,TGTGCCATCAGTCCCGTGGTTCGGGGACACAATGAGCAGTTCTTC
TRBV12-3/TRBV12-4,few,NA,TRBJ2-5,CASSYRRRGQETQYF,TGTGCCAGCAGCTACAGACGCCGGGGCCAAGAGACCCAGTACTTC
TRBV6-5,NA,NA,TRBJ2-3,CASGFSPVGTQYF,TGTGCCAGCGGTTTTTCGCCGGTGGGTACGCAGTATTTT
TRBV6-1,many,TRBD1,TRBJ2-7,CASMGTGGSYEQYF,TGTGCCAGCATGGGGACAGGGGGCTCCTACGAGCAGTACTTC
TRBV4-3,once,NA,TRBJ1-3,CASSQDRREQGTGNTIYF,TGCGCCAGCAGCCAAGATAGGAGAGAGCAGGGGACCGGAAACACCATATATTTT
TRBV12-5,many,TRBD1,TRBJ2-1,CASGLDRGRSYNEQFF,TGTGCTAGTGGTTTGGACAGGGGTCGGTCCTACAATGAGCAGTTCTTC
TRBV28,NA,TRBD2,TRBJ2-1,CASSLLTSGLDNEQFF,TGTGCCAGCAGTTTGCTTACTAGCGGGTTAGACAATGAGCAGTTCTTC